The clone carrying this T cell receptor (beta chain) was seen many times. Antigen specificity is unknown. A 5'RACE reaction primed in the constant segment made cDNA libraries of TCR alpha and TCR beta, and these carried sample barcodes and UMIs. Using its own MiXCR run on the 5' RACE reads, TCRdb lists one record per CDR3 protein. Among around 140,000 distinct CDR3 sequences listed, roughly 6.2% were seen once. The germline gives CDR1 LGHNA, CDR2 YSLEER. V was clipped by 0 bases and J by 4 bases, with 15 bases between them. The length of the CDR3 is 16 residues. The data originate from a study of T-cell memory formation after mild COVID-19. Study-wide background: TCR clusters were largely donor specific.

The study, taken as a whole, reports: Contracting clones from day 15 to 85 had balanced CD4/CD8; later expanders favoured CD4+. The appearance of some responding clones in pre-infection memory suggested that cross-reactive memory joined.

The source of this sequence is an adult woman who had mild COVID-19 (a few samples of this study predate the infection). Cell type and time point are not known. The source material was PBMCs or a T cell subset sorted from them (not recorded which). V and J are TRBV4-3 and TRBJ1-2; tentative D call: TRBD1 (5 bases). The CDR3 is CASSQEWGLGGYGYTF. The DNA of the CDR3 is TGCGCCAGCAGCCAAGAATGGGGACTCGGAGGCTATGGCTACACCTTC.